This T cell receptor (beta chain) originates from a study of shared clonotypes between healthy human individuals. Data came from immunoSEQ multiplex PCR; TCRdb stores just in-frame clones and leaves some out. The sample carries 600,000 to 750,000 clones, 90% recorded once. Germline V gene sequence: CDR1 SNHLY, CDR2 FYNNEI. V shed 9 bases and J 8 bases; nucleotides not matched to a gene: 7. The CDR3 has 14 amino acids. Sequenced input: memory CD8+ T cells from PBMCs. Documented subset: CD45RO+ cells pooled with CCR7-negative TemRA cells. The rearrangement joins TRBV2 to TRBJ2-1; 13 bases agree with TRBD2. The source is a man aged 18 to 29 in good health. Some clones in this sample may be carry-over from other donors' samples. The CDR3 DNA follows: TGTGCCAGACGGACTAGCGGGAGTCCGGATGAGCAGTTCTTC. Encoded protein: CARRTSGSPDEQFF. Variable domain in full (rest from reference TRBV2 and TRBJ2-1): EPEVTQTPSHQVTQMGQEVILRCVPISNHLYFYWYRQILGQKVEFLVSFYNNEISEKSEIFDDQFSVERPDGSNFTLKIRSTKLEDSAMYFCARRTSGSPDEQFFGPGTRLTVL.